Listed below are T cell receptor beta chains from one sample, sequenced in a study of CD8+CD57+ T cells in acquired aplastic anemia. TCRdb ran MiXCR on the reads and lists one entry per CDR3 protein. The repertoire includes some 70,000 distinct CDR3 sequences, 45% to 60% of them detected once, and roughly 8.7% sits in the top ten. The source material was sorted CD4+, CD8+, or CD8+CD57+ T cells (not recorded which) from PBMCs. Receptors were obtained from a human donor in good health, serving as a control. CDR3s include the opening cysteine and the closing phenylalanine or tryptophan. Each record gives: D gene, V gene, J gene, clone size, CDR3 protein, CDR3 DNA. A D gene is named only where the DNA matches it firmly. A clone size is listed for some rows: how often the clone was seen (once, few, many), or a class if it is expanded.

>-|TRBV10-3|TRBJ1-2|-
CAIRAHGYTF
TGTGCCATCAGGGCCCATGGCTACACCTTC
>TRBD1|TRBV11-1|TRBJ2-7|-
CASSHNGQGVLGEQDF
TGTGCCAGCTCTCACAACGGACAGGGGGTGTTAGGGGAGCAGGACTTC
>TRBD1|TRBV15|TRBJ2-1|-
CATSRGAGTGGLSEQFF
TGTGCCACCAGCAGAGGGGCCGGGACAGGGGGCTTGTCTGAGCAGTTCTTC
>-|TRBV15|TRBJ1-5|few
CATSRTENRDGYRPQHF
TGTGCCACCAGCAGAACCGAGAACAGGGACGGATATCGGCCCCAGCATTTT
>TRBD2|TRBV19|TRBJ2-7|many
CASNPRGAPSYEQYF
TGTGCCAGTAATCCGCGGGGGGCCCCCTCCTACGAGCAGTACTTC
>TRBD1|TRBV29-1|TRBJ2-3|few
CSATGTESTDTQYF
TGCAGCGCGACCGGGACAGAAAGCACAGATACGCAGTATTTT
>-|TRBV4-1|TRBJ1-2|many
CASSQVTGHYGYTF
TGCGCCAGCAGCCAAGTTACGGGCCACTATGGCTACACCTTC
>-|TRBV2|TRBJ2-3|-
CASTRGDVRTDTQYF
TGTGCCAGCACGAGGGGGGACGTGCGCACAGATACGCAGTATTTT
>-|TRBV15|TRBJ2-1|medium-sized
CATSRGGSNDEQFF
TGTGCCACCAGCAGAGGGGGTAGCAACGATGAGCAGTTCTTC
>-|TRBV10-3|TRBJ1-1|many
CAISDFGRHEAFF
TGTGCCATCAGTGATTTTGGCAGGCATGAAGCTTTCTTT
>TRBD2|TRBV10-3|TRBJ2-5|-
CASSYGLAGTLQETQYF
TGTGCCAGCAGTTACGGGCTAGCGGGTACACTCCAAGAGACCCAGTACTTC
>-|TRBV7-9|TRBJ2-5|-
CASSRSTGTQYF
TGTGCCAGCAGTCGGTCCACCGGGACCCAGTACTTC
>TRBD2|TRBV2|TRBJ2-1|-
CASSALAGGRNEQFF
TGTGCCAGCAGTGCCCTAGCGGGAGGGCGCAATGAGCAGTTCTTC
>TRBD1|TRBV7-8|TRBJ2-3|-
CASSLVGTDTQCF
TGTGCCAGCAGCTTAGTCGGGACAGATACGCAGTGTTTT
>TRBD1|TRBV13|TRBJ2-7|many
CASSEGGTGGSYEQYF
TGTGCCAGCTCCGAGGGTGGGACAGGGGGCTCCTACGAGCAGTACTTC
>-|TRBV7-9|TRBJ1-2|medium-sized
CASSLGGRYGYTF
TGTGCCAGCAGCTTAGGCGGACGTTATGGCTACACCTTC
>-|TRBV2|TRBJ2-2|-
CASSVEVTGELFF
TGTGCCAGCAGTGTAGAAGTAACCGGGGAGCTGTTTTTT
>TRBD1|TRBV4-1|TRBJ2-5|many
CASSQHRGRGETQYF
TGCGCCAGCAGCCAACACAGGGGGCGCGGGGAGACCCAGTACTTC
>-|TRBV19|TRBJ1-6|-
CASSQQQGFGPYSPLHF
TGTGCCAGCAGCCAACAGCAGGGTTTTGGGCCTTATTCACCCCTCCACTTT
>-|TRBV4-3|TRBJ2-1|-
CASSPSSTAARNEQFF
TGCGCCAGCAGCCCGTCAAGCACGGCGGCGCGGAATGAGCAGTTCTTC
>-|TRBV29-1|TRBJ1-1|-
CSVDGQGTNTEAFF
TGCAGCGTTGATGGTCAGGGAACGAACACTGAAGCTTTCTTT
>TRBD1|TRBV19|TRBJ2-1|-
CASSMGDREVDEQFF
TGTGCCAGTAGTATGGGGGACAGGGAAGTCGATGAGCAGTTCTTC
>-|TRBV7-3|TRBJ1-1|-
CASSLRWGTEAFF
TGTGCCAGCAGTCTCCGTTGGGGCACTGAAGCTTTCTTT
>TRBD1|TRBV29-1|TRBJ2-1|-
CSVATGTGANNEQFF
TGCAGCGTGGCAACCGGGACAGGGGCGAACAATGAGCAGTTCTTC
>-|TRBV7-2|TRBJ2-7|-
CASVDSPYEQYF
TGTGCCAGCGTGGACAGTCCCTACGAGCAGTACTTC
>-|TRBV2|TRBJ2-7|-
CASSERGTKSYEQYF
TGTGCCAGCAGTGAACGGGGGACAAAGTCCTACGAGCAGTACTTC
>-|TRBV11-3|TRBJ2-7|-
CASSLDPGSYEQYF
TGTGCCAGCAGCTTAGATCCGGGGTCCTACGAGCAGTACTTC
>-|TRBV14|TRBJ2-3|many
CASSQTGTVTDTQYF
TGTGCCAGCAGCCAAACAGGGACTGTCACAGATACGCAGTATTTT
>TRBD2|TRBV4-1|TRBJ2-1|many
CASSQARTSGRNNEQFF
TGCGCCAGCAGCCAAGCCAGAACTAGCGGGAGGAACAATGAGCAGTTCTTC
>TRBD1|TRBV29-1|TRBJ2-3|-
CSVLRGTTDTQYF
TGCAGCGTTCTCAGGGGGACCACAGATACGCAGTATTTT
>TRBD2|TRBV19|TRBJ2-5|-
CASRTSGEETQYF
TGTGCCAGCCGGACTAGCGGGGAAGAGACCCAGTACTTC
>TRBD1|TRBV11-2|TRBJ1-1|-
CASSAKWGQENTEAFF
TGTGCCAGCAGCGCGAAGTGGGGACAGGAGAACACTGAAGCTTTCTTT
>-|TRBV9|TRBJ2-1|many
CASSVGSGGTWNEQFF
TGTGCCAGCAGCGTAGGAAGCGGAGGTACGTGGAATGAGCAGTTCTTC
>TRBD1|TRBV19|TRBJ2-5|medium-sized
CASRTNTGTGTQYF
TGTGCCAGTAGGACTAACACCGGGACAGGGACCCAGTACTTC